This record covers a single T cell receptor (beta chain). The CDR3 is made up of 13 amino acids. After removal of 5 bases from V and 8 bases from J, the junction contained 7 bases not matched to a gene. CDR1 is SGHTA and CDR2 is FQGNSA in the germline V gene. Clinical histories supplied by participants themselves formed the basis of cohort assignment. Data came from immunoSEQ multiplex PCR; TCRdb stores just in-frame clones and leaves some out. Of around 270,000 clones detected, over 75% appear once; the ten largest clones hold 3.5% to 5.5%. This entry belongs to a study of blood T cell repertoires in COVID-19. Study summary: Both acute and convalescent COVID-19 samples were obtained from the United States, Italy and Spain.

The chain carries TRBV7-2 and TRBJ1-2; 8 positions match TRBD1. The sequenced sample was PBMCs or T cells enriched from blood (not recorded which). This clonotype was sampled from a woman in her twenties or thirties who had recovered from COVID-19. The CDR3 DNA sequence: TGTGCCAGCAGCCCAGACAGGGGCCGGGGCTACACCTTC. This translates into CASSPDRGRGYTF.